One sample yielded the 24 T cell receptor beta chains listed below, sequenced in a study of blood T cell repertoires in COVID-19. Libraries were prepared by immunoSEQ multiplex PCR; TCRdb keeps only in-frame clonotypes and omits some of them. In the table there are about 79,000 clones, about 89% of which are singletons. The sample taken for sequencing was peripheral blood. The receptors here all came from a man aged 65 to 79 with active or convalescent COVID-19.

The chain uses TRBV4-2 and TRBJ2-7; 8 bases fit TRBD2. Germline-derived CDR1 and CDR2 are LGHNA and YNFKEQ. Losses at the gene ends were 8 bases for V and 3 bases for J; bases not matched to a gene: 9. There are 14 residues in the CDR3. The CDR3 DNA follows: TGTGCCAGCGCCCGAACTAGCGGATTCTACGAGCAGTACTTC. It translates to CASARTSGFYEQYF.

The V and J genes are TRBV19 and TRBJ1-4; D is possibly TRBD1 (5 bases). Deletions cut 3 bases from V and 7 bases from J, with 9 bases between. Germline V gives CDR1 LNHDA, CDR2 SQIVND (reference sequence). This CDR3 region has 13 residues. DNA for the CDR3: TGTGCCAGTAGTATGGAGGGGACTGAAAAACTGTTTTTT. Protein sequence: CASSMEGTEKLFF.

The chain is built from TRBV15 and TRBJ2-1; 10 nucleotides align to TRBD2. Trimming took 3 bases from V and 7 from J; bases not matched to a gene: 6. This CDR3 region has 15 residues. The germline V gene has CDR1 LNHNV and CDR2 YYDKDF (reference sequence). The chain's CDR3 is CATSSLAGVENEQFF. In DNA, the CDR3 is TGTGCCACCAGCAGTCTAGCGGGAGTCGAAAATGAGCAGTTCTTC.

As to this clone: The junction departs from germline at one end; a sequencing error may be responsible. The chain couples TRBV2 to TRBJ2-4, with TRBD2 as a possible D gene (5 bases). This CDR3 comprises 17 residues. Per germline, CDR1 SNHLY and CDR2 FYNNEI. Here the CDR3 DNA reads TGTGCCAGCAGCGAAGGGTCGAGCGGACTAGCCAAAAACATTCAGTACTTC. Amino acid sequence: CASSEGSSGLAKNIQYF.

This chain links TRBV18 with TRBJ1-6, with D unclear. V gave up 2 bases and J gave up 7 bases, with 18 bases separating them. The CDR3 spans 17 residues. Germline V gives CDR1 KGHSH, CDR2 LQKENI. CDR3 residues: CASSPSLSRDINSPLHF. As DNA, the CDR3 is TGTGCCAGCTCACCAAGTCTTTCCCGGGATATAAATTCACCCCTCCACTTT.

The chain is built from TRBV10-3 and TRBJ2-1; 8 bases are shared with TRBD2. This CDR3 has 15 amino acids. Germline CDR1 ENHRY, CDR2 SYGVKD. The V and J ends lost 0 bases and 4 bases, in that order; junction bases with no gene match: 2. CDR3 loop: CAISESREGYNEQFF. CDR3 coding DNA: TGTGCCATCAGTGAGTCACGGGAGGGGTACAATGAGCAGTTCTTC.

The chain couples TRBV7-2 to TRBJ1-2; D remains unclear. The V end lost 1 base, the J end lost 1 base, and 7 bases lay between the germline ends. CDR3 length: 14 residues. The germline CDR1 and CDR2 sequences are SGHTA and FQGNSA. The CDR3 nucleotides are TGTGCCAGCAGCTTAGGCGGGAGTAACTATGGCTACACCTTC. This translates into CASSLGGSNYGYTF.

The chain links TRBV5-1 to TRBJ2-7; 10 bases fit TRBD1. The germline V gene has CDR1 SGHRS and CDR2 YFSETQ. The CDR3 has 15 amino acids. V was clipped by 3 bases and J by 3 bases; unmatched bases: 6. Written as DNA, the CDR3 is TGCGCCAGCAGCTCAACCGGGACAGGGGTCTACGAGCAGTACTTC. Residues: CASSSTGTGVYEQYF.

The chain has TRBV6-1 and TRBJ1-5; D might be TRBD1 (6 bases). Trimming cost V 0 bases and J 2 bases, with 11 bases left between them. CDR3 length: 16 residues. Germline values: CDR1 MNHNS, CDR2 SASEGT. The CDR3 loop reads CASSEAQGFGNQPQHF. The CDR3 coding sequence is TGTGCCAGCAGTGAAGCGCAGGGGTTTGGCAATCAGCCCCAGCATTTT.

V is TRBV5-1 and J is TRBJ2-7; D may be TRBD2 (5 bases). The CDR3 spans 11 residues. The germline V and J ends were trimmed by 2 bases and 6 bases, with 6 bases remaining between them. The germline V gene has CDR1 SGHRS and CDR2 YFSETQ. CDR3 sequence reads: CASSFGGEQYF. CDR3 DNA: TGCGCCAGCAGCTTCGGAGGCGAGCAGTACTTC.

In DNA form, the CDR3 reads TGTGCCAGTAGTATATCCAGATTGATGGGCAATCAGCCCCAGCATTTT. Amino acid sequence: CASSISRLMGNQPQHF. This chain links TRBV19 with TRBJ1-5, with D unclear. The germline gives CDR1 LNHDA, CDR2 SQIVND (reference sequence). The length of the CDR3 is 16 residues. The germline V and J ends were trimmed by 2 bases and 2 bases, with 13 bases remaining between them.

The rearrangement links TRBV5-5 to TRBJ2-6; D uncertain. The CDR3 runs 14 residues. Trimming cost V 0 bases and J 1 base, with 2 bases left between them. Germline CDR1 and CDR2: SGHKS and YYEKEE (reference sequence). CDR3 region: CASSLASGANVLTF. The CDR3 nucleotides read TGTGCCAGCAGCTTGGCATCTGGGGCCAACGTCCTGACTTTC.

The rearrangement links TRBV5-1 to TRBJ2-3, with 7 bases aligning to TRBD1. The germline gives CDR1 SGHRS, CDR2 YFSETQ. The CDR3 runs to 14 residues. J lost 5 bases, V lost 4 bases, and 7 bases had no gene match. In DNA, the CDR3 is TGCGCCAGCAGCCCCGGACAGGTGCAAGATACGCAGTATTTT. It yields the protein CASSPGQVQDTQYF. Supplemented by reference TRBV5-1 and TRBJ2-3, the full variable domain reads KAGVTQTPRYLIKTRGQQVTLSCSPISGHRSVSWYQQTPGQGLQFLFEYFSETQRNKGNFPGRFSGRQFSNSRSEMNVSTLELGDSALYLCASSPGQVQDTQYFGPGTRLTVL.

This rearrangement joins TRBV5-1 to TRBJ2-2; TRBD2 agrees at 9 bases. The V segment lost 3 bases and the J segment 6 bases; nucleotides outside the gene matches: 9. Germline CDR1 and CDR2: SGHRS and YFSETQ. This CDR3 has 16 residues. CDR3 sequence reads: CASSWGGLARAGELFF. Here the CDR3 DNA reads TGCGCCAGCAGCTGGGGTGGACTAGCGAGGGCCGGGGAGCTGTTTTTT.

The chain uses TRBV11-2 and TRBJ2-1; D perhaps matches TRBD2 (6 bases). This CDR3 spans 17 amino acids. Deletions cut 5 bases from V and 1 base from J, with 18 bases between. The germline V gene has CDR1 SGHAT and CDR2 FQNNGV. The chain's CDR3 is CASSTRAAGISYNEQFF. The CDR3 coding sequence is TGTGCCAGCAGCACTAGGGCTGCGGGAATATCCTACAATGAGCAGTTCTTC.

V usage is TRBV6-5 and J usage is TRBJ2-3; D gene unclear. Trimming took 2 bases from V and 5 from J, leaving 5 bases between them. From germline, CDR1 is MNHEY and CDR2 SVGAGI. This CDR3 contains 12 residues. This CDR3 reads CASSYTGDTQYF. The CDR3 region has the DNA TGTGCCAGCAGTTACACGGGAGATACGCAGTATTTT.

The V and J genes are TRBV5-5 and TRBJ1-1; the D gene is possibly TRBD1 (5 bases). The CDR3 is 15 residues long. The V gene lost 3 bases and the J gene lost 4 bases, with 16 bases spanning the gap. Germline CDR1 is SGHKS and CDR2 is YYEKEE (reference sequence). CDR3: CASSWGGAWGTEAFF. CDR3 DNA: TGTGCCAGCAGCTGGGGCGGGGCATGGGGCACTGAAGCTTTCTTT.

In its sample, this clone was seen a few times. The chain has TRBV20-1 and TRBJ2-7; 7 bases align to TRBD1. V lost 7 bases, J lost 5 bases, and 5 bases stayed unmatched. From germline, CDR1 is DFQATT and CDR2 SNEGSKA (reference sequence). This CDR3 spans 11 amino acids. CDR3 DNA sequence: TGCAGTGTACAACAGGGGAACGAGCAGTACTTC. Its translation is CSVQQGNEQYF.

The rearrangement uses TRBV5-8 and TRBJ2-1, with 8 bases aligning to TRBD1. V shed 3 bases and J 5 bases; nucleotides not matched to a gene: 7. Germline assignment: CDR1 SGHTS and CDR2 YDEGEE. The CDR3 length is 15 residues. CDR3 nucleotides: TGTGCCAGCAGCTCCCGGGACAGGCTAAACAATGAGCAGTTCTTC. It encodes CASSSRDRLNNEQFF. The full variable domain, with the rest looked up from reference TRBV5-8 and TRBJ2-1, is EAGVTQSPTHLIKTRGQQATLRCSPISGHTSVYWYQQALGLGLQFLLWYDEGEERNRGNFPPRFSGRQFPNYSSELNVNALELEDSALYLCASSSRDRLNNEQFFGPGTRLTVL.

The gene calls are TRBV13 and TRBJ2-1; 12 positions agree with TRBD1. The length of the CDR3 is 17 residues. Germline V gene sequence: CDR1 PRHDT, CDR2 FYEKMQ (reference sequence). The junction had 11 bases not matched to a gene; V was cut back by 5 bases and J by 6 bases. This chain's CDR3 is CASSLFRGTGGFNEQFF. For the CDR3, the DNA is TGTGCCAGCAGCCTCTTTCGCGGGACAGGGGGCTTCAATGAGCAGTTCTTC.

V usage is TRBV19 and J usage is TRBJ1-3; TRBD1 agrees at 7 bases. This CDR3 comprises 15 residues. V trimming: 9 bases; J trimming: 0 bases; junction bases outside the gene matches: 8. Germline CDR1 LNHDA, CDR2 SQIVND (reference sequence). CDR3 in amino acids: CASHRDSLSGNTIYF. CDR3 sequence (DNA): TGTGCCAGCCACAGGGACAGTCTCTCTGGAAACACCATATATTTT. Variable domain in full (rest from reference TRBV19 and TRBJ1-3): DGGITQSPKYLFRKEGQNVTLSCEQNLNHDAMYWYRQDPGQGLRLIYYSQIVNDFQKGDIAEGYSVSREKKESFPLTVTSAQKNPTAFYLCASHRDSLSGNTIYFGEGSWLTVV.

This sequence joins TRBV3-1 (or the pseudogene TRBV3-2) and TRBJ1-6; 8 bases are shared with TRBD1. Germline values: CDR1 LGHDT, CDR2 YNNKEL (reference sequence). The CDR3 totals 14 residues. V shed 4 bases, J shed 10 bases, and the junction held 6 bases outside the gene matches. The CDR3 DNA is TGTGCCAGCAGCCCTGGACAGGGTATCTCACCCCTCCACTTT. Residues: CASSPGQGISPLHF.

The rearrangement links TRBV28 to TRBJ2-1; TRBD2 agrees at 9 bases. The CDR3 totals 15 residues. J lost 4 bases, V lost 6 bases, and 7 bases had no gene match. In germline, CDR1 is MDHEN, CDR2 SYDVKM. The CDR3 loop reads CASSGGAGGYNEQFF. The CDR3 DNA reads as TGTGCCAGCAGCGGGGGAGCGGGAGGATACAATGAGCAGTTCTTC.

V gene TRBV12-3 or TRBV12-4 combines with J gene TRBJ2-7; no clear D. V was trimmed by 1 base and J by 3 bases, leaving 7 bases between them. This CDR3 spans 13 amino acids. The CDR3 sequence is CASSLGQIYEQYF. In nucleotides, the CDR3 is TGTGCCAGCAGTTTAGGGCAGATCTACGAGCAGTACTTC.